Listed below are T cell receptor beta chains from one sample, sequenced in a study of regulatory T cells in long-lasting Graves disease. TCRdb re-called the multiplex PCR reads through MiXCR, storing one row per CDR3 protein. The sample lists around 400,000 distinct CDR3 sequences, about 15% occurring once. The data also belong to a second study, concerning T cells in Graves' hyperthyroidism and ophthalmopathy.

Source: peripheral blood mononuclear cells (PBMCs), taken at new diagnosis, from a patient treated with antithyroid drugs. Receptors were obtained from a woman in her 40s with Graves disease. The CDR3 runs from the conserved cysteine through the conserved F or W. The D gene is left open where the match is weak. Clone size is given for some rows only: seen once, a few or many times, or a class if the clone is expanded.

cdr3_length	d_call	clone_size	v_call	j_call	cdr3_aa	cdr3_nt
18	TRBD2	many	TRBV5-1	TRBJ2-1	CASSPGTSGRASENEQFF	TGCGCCAGCAGTCCCGGGACTAGCGGGAGGGCCTCCGAGAATGAGCAGTTCTTC
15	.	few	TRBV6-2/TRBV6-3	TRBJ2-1	CASSYTREEYNEQFF	TGTGCCAGCAGTTACACCCGGGAAGAATACAATGAGCAGTTCTTC
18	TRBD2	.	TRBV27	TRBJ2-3	CASSLLTPLAGSTDTQYF	TGTGCCAGCAGTTTATTAACCCCACTAGCGGGAAGCACAGATACGCAGTATTTT
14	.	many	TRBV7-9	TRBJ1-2	CASSSSTAPYGYTF	TGTGCCAGCAGCTCGTCGACAGCTCCCTATGGCTACACCTTC
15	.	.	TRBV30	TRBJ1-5	CAWSAEAYSNQPQHF	TGTGCCTGGAGTGCGGAAGCTTATAGCAATCAGCCCCAGCATTTT
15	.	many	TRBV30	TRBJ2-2	CAWSLALGTHWELFF	TGTGCCTGGAGCCTAGCTTTGGGGACGCACTGGGAGCTGTTTTTT
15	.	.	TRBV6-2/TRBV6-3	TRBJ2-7	CASSYYTPRSGEQYF	TGTGCCAGCAGTTACTACACTCCCCGGAGTGGCGAGCAGTACTTC
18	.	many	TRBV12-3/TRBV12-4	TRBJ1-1	CASSLSLYRARDDTEAFF	TGTGCCAGCAGTCTGTCCCTCTACAGGGCTCGCGATGACACTGAAGCTTTCTTT
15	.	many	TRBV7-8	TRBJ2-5	CASSFATTDQETQYF	TGTGCCAGCAGCTTTGCGACGACAGACCAAGAGACCCAGTACTTC
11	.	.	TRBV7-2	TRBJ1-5	CASSSMGPQHF	TGTGCCAGCAGCTCCATGGGGCCCCAGCATTTT
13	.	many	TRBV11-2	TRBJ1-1	CASSLSTYTEAFF	TGTGCCAGCAGCTTATCCACGTACACTGAAGCTTTCTTT
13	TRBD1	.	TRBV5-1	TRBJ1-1	CASSLADRGKSFF	TGCGCCAGCAGCTTGGCAGACAGGGGCAAATCTTTCTTT
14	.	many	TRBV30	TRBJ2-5	CAWSSASPRETQYF	TGTGCCTGGAGTTCGGCTTCCCCTAGGGAGACCCAGTACTTC